The sequence of this TCR beta chain was determined in a study of shared clonotypes between healthy human individuals. J was trimmed by 1 base and V by 7 bases; bases with no gene match: 5. Per germline, CDR1 MNHNY and CDR2 SVGAGI (reference sequence). The CDR3 consists of 14 residues. Whole-study results and caveats: Clonotype sharing levels among donors were expected to vary with sequencing depth. Naive CD4 clonotypes overlapped across a few donors at roughly 4.5%. It was the non-shared clonotypes that had lower generation probabilities than clonotypes shared by all four donors.

Terminally differentiated effector memory CD45RA+ cells were excluded by CCR7 positive selection of CD45RO-negative cells. On this clone: What it binds is not known.

Clones were sequenced by immunoSEQ multiplex PCR, and TCRdb holds only the in-frame ones, with some missing. The sample contains over 2 million clones, roughly 95% of which appear only once. This receptor was taken from a man younger than 35 in good health. This rearrangement joins TRBV6-6 to TRBJ1-2; 8 positions agree with TRBD1. Sequencing was performed on naive CD8+ T cells sorted from blood. Here the CDR3 reads CASKMTGDNYGYTF. The CDR3 coding sequence is TGTGCCAGCAAAATGACAGGGGATAACTATGGCTACACCTTC.